The 6 T cell receptor beta chains in this list originate from one sample, sequenced in a study of T-cell reconstitution after alpha-beta-depleted transplantation in children. Unique molecular identifiers tagged the TCRbeta library. Via MiXCR, TCRdb re-called the PCR reads, giving one row per CDR3 protein. The table lists some 140,000 distinct CDR3 sequences, around 9.8% of them singletons. This material consisted of PBMCs, mostly from graft donor cells, taken 180 days after TCRalphabeta/CD19-depleted stem cell transplant. The receptor source for this set is a girl under three years old who had a stem cell transplant for combined immunodeficiency, so the T cells may come from the graft donor.

This clonotype was seen many times. V is TRBV6-2 or TRBV6-3 and J is TRBJ1-6; no clear D gene. This CDR3 region has 13 residues. Deletions cut 2 bases from V and 10 bases from J, with 9 bases between. CDR1 MNHEY and CDR2 SVGEGT come from the germline V gene. The CDR3 spells CASSYKERSPLHF. CDR3 bases: TGTGCCAGCAGTTACAAGGAGAGGTCACCCCTCCACTTT.

This sequence joins TRBV6-5 and TRBJ2-7; 12 nucleotides match TRBD2. Germline loops: CDR1 MNHEY, CDR2 SVGAGI. The CDR3 is 15 residues long. J lost 6 bases, V lost 5 bases, and 8 bases had no gene match. The CDR3 spells CASSIDGLAGLEQYF. DNA for the CDR3: TGTGCCAGCAGTATCGATGGACTAGCGGGGCTCGAGCAGTACTTC.

The sample holds a few counts of this clonotype. The DNA of the CDR3 is TGTGCCAGCAGCCTACTAGCGGGATTAGACGAGCAGTACTTC. Translated, it gives CASSLLAGLDEQYF. This chain joins TRBV7-3 and TRBJ2-7; 10 bases match TRBD2. Germline CDR1 reads SGHTA; CDR2 reads FQGTGA. The J segment lost 5 bases and the V segment lost 5 bases, leaving 6 bases of the junction unmatched. The CDR3 runs 14 residues.

This rearrangement joins TRBV27 to TRBJ1-6; no definite D call. V dropped 1 base and J dropped 7 bases, with 17 bases sitting between them. The CDR3 spans 17 residues. Germline assignment: CDR1 MNHEY and CDR2 SMNVEV (reference sequence). The CDR3 region has the DNA TGTGCCAGCAGTTTATGGTTACGGCAGACACCCAATTCACCCCTCCACTTT. It translates to CASSLWLRQTPNSPLHF.

This clonotype was seen many times. The chain couples TRBV5-1 to TRBJ2-1; 9 nucleotides align to TRBD1. The junction had 0 bases not matched to a gene; V was cut back by 0 bases and J by 2 bases. The CDR3 has 15 amino acids. CDR1 and CDR2 (germline): SGHRS, YFSETQ. CDR3 DNA sequence: TGCGCCAGCAGCTTGGGGACAGGGGCCTACAATGAGCAGTTCTTC. Its translation is CASSLGTGAYNEQFF.

This clonotype was recorded a few times. The rearrangement links TRBV6-5 to TRBJ2-7; tentative D call: TRBD1 (5 bases). CDR3 length: 14 amino acids. From germline, CDR1 is MNHEY and CDR2 SVGAGI. The V end lost 0 bases, the J end lost 2 bases, and 8 bases lay between the germline ends. The CDR3 sequence: CASSYSPDTYEQYF. The CDR3, as DNA: TGTGCCAGCAGTTACTCTCCGGACACCTACGAGCAGTACTTC.